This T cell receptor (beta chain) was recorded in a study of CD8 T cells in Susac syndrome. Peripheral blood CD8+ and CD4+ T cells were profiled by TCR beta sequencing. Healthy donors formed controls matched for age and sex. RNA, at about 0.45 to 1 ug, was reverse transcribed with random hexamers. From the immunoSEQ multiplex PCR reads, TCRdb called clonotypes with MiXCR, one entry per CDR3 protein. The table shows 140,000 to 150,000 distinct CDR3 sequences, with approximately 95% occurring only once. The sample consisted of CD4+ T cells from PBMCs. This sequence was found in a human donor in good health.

This CDR3 is CASSLGRGGYEQYF. The CDR3 bases are TGTGCCAGCTCACTCGGCAGGGGGGGCTACGAGCAGTACTTC. This chain uses TRBV18 with TRBJ2-7; D is tentatively TRBD1 or TRBD2 (7 bases each). V was cut by 4 bases and J by 3 bases, with 13 bases left in between. The CDR3 length is 14 residues. CDR1 and CDR2 from the germline V gene are KGHSH and LQKENI.